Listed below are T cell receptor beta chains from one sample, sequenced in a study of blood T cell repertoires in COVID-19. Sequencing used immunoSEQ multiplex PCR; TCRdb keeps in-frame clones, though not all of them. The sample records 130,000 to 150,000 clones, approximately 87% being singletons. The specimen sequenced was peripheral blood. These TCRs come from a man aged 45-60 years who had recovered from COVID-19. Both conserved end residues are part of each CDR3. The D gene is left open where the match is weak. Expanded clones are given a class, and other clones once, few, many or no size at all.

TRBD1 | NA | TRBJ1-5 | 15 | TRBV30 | TGTGCCTGGAGGCCAGGGGGCTTAGGCAATCAGCCCCAGCATTTT | CAWRPGGLGNQPQHF
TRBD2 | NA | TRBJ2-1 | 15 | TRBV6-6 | TGTGCCAGCAACTACCCTAGCGGGGGTGGGGATGAGCAGTTCTTC | CASNYPSGGGDEQFF
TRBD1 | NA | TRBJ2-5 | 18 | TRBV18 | TGTGCCAGCTCACCACCGATCGGGACAGGGCTTCTGCAAGAGACCCAGTACTTC | CASSPPIGTGLLQETQYF
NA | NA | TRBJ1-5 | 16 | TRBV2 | TGTGCCAGCAGCGACCTCCAGTGGGAGGGGACGCAGCCCCAGCATTTT | CASSDLQWEGTQPQHF
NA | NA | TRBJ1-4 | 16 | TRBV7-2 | TGTGCCAGCAGCTTAGACGGCCCAGGGGCGAATGAAAAACTGTTTTTT | CASSLDGPGANEKLFF
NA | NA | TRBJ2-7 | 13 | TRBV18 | TGTGCCAGCTCCTCGGGACAATCCTACGAGCAGTACTTC | CASSSGQSYEQYF
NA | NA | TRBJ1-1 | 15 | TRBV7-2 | TGTGCCAGCAGCCCAATAATTTCCGGGACATCTGAAGCTTTCTTT | CASSPIISGTSEAFF
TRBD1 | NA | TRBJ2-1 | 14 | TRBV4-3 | TGCGCCAGCAGCCAAGATACAGGGGGGAGTGAGCAGTTCTTC | CASSQDTGGSEQFF
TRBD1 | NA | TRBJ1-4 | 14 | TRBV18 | TGTGCCAGCTCACCGACAGGGGTTAATGAAAAACTGTTTTTT | CASSPTGVNEKLFF
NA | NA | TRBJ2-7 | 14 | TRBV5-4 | TGTGCCAGCAGCCAGACAGTAAGCTCCTACGAGCAGTACTTC | CASSQTVSSYEQYF
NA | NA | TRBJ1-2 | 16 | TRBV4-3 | TGCGCCAGCAGCCAAGAATTAGGAGAACCCAACTATGGCTACACCTTC | CASSQELGEPNYGYTF
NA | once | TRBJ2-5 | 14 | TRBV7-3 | TGTGCCAGCAGCTTTGGGCACGGACAAGAGACCCAGTACTTC | CASSFGHGQETQYF
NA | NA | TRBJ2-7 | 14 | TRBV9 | TGTGCCAGCAGCGTAGCCGGGACACCCTACGAGCAGTACTTC | CASSVAGTPYEQYF
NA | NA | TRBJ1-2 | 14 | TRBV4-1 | TGCGCCAGCAGCCAAGATATCACCAGGGCTGGCTACACCTTC | CASSQDITRAGYTF
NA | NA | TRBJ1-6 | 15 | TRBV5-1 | TGCGCCAGCAGCTTGGATTCGGGGAGCAATTCACCCCTCCACTTT | CASSLDSGSNSPLHF
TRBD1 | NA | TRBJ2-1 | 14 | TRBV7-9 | TGTGCCAGCAGCTTGACAGGGGGACCTAATGAGCAGTTCTTC | CASSLTGGPNEQFF
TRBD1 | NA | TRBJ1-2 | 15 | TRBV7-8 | TGTGCCAGCAGCTTAAGGGCAGGGGGCCGCTATGGCTACACCTTC | CASSLRAGGRYGYTF
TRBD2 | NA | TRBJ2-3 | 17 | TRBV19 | TGTGCCAGTAGTTTTGAAGTGACTAGCGGAGGCACAGATACGCAGTATTTT | CASSFEVTSGGTDTQYF
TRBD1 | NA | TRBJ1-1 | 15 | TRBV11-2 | TGTGCCAGCAGCTTAGTCACACAGGGGAGCACTGAAGCTTTCTTT | CASSLVTQGSTEAFF
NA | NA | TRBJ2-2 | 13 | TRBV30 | TGTGCCTGGAGTGTACGACATACCGGGGAGCTGTTTTTT | CAWSVRHTGELFF
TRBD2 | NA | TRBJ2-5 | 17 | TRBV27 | TGTGCCAGCAGTTTATCTAGCGGGGGGGCTCTACAAGAGACCCAGTACTTC | CASSLSSGGALQETQYF
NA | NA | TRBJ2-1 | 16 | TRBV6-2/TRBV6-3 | TGTGCCAGCAGTTCCAGGCGTGGGGGGACCTACAATGAGCAGTTCTTC | CASSSRRGGTYNEQFF
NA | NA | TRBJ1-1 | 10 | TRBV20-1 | TGCAGTGTCGCTAGAGTTGAAGCTTTCTTT | CSVARVEAFF
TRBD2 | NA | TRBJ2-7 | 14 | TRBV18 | TGTGCCAGCTCAATCCTAGCGGAGACCTACGAGCAGTACTTC | CASSILAETYEQYF
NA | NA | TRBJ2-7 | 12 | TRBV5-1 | TGCGCCAGCAGCTTGAACAGCCACGAGCAGTACTTC | CASSLNSHEQYF
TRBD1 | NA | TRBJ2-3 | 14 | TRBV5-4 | TGTGCCAGCAGCCCGGACAGGGGGTCAGATACGCAGTATTTT | CASSPDRGSDTQYF
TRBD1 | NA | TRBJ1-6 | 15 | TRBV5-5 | TGTGCCAGCAGCTCACAGGGGTCCTATAATTCACCCCTCCACTTT | CASSSQGSYNSPLHF
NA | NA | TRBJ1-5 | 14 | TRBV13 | TGTGCCAGCAGCTTTGGCAGGGGAAATCAGCCCCAGCATTTT | CASSFGRGNQPQHF
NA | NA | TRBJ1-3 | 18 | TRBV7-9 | TGTGCCAGCAGCTTACCCCCTTCCCGACAGTTCTCTGGAAACACCATATATTTT | CASSLPPSRQFSGNTIYF
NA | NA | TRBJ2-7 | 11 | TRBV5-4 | TGTGCCAGCAGCTTCACCTACGAGCAGTACTTC | CASSFTYEQYF
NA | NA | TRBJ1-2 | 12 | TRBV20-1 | TGCAGTGCTAGTTCCAGGGACTATGGCTACACCTTC | CSASSRDYGYTF
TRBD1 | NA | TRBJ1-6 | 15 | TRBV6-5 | TGTGCCAGCAGTTACTCGACAGGGGGTAATTCACCCCTCCACTTT | CASSYSTGGNSPLHF
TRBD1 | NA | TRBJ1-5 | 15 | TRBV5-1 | TGCGCCAGCAGCCTGGGACAGGGGCGCAATCAGCCCCAGCATTTT | CASSLGQGRNQPQHF
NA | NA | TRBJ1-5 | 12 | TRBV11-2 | TGTGCCAGCAGCCAGTGGAATCAGCCCCAGCATTTT | CASSQWNQPQHF
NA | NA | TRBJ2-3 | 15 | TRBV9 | TGTGCCAGCAGCGCGACTACCCTAAGGAGAGATACGCAGTATTTT | CASSATTLRRDTQYF
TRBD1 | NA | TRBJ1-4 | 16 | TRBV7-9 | TGTGCCAGCAGCTCTACACCGGGACAGGGGAATGAAAAACTGTTTTTT | CASSSTPGQGNEKLFF
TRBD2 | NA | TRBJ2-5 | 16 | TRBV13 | TGTGCCAGCAGCTTAGCGCGGACTAGCGGGGGGGAGACCCAGTACTTC | CASSLARTSGGETQYF
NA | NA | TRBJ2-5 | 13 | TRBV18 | TGTGCCAGCTCCCTGGACATTGTGGAGACCCAGTACTTC | CASSLDIVETQYF
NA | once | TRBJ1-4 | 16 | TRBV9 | TGTGCCAGCAGCGTAGGTCAGACAGAGCTTAGCGAAAAACTGTTTTTT | CASSVGQTELSEKLFF
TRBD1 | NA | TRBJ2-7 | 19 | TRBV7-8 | TGTGCCAGCAGCTTAGGGACCCTTGAGACAGGGGGCTATCTCCACGAGCAGTACTTC | CASSLGTLETGGYLHEQYF
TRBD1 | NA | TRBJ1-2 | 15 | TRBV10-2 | TGCGCCAGCAGTTCCGGGACAGGGTCAATCTATGGCTACACCTTC | CASSSGTGSIYGYTF
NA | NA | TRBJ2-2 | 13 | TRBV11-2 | TGTGCCAGCAGCTTAGAACGGACCGGGGAGCTGTTTTTT | CASSLERTGELFF
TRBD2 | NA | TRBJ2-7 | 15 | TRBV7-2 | TGTGCCAGCAGCTTCCAGCCGGGGGGGGGCTACGAGCAGTACTTC | CASSFQPGGGYEQYF
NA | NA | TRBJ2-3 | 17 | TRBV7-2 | TGTGCCAGCAGCTTATGGTCCGCGGGGACGAGCACAGATACGCAGTATTTT | CASSLWSAGTSTDTQYF
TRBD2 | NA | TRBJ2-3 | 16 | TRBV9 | TGTGCCAGCAGCGCCCTAGCGGGGGGGCCGGCAGATACGCAGTATTTT | CASSALAGGPADTQYF
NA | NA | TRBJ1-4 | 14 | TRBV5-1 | TGCGCCAGCGCCAGAGGGAGGACTAATGAAAAACTGTTTTTT | CASARGRTNEKLFF
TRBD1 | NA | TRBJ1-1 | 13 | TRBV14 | TGTGCCAGCAGCCTAGACAGGGGGCTTAAAGCTTTCTTT | CASSLDRGLKAFF
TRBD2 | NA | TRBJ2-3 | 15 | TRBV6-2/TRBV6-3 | TGTGCCAGCAGTCCCCGGGGGGGGAGCACAGATACGCAGTATTTT | CASSPRGGSTDTQYF
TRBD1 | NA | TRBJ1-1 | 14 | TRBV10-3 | TGTGCCATCAGGGGACAGGGGGCCGTAACTGAAGCTTTCTTT | CAIRGQGAVTEAFF
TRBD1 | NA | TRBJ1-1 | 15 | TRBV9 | TGTGCCAGCAGCGCCCAAGGACAGGGGAACACTGAAGCTTTCTTT | CASSAQGQGNTEAFF
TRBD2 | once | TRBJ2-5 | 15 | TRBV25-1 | TGTGCCAGCAGTCCGACTAGCGGGGGGGAGGAGACCCAGTACTTC | CASSPTSGGEETQYF
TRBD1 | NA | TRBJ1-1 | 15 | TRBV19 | TGTGCCACCAACCGGGACAGGGGGCTCTTCACTGAAGCTTTCTTT | CATNRDRGLFTEAFF
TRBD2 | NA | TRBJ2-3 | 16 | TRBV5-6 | TGTGCCAGCAGCTTGAGAACTAGCGGGTTCACAGATACGCAGTATTTT | CASSLRTSGFTDTQYF
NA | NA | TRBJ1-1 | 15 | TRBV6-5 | TGTGCCAGCAGTTACTCGACTCAGACTAACACTGAAGCTTTCTTT | CASSYSTQTNTEAFF
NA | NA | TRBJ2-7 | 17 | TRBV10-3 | TGTGCCATCAGTGAACGTGCTGGGGGCAAAGCTTCCTACGAGCAGTACTTC | CAISERAGGKASYEQYF
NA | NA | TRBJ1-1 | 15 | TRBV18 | TGTGCCAGCTCACGGGACTTAACAGGGAACACTGAAGCTTTCTTT | CASSRDLTGNTEAFF
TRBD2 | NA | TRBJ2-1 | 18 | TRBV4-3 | TGCGCCAGCAGCCAAGATCAGGCTAGCGGGGTAAACGACAATGAGCAGTTCTTC | CASSQDQASGVNDNEQFF